This T cell receptor beta chain stems from a study of T-cell memory formation after mild COVID-19. Broader study findings: Whereas later expanders leaned CD4+, clones contracting day 15 to 85 showed a balanced CD4/CD8 makeup. Memory cells collected pre-infection included some clones that later responded, suggesting cross-reactive memory joined.

Germline values: CDR1 SEHNR, CDR2 FQNEAQ (reference sequence). The CDR3 loop spans 17 amino acids. The V segment lost 5 bases and the J segment 8 bases; nucleotides outside the gene matches: 14. This clonotype was counted at least ten times. The antigen is not known. One entry per CDR3 protein results from TCRdb running MiXCR on the 5' RACE reads. The sample contains fewer than 650,000 distinct CDR3 sequences, 17% of which appear only once. The J gene is TRBJ1-6, the V gene TRBV7-9; the match to TRBD1 covers 8 bases. The sequence was obtained from an adult woman who had mild COVID-19 (a few samples of this study predate the infection). Cell type and time point are not known. What was sequenced was PBMCs or a T cell subset sorted from them (not recorded which). The CDR3 here is CASSPSSQTGVDSPLHF. The CDR3, as DNA: TGTGCCAGCAGCCCCTCTTCCCAGACAGGGGTGGATTCACCCCTCCACTTT.